This entry concerns a single T cell receptor beta chain. It lacks a known antigen. No clone much larger than this one lies a single base away; base qualities are absent. The collaborating institutions used their own protocols to collect whole blood in K2EDTA tubes. For TCRbeta analysis, collaborator samples were shipped as frozen whole blood, as isolated PBMCs, or as DNA extracted from either sample type. The data were taken from a study of blood T cell repertoires in COVID-19 (dated by TCRdb to 2018 to 2020). In terms of the full investigation: Samples covering the acute and convalescent phases of COVID-19 were provided by collaborators in the United States, Italy and Spain. Nearly every sample came with metadata listing a de-identified subject ID, COVID-19 status, age in years and sex. The samples were drawn from two sources: the first 160 participants of the ongoing ImmuneRACE study, and 1,000 to 1,500 subjects contributed by 6 global collaborators. The repertoires were made available in a free public database intended to serve as a resource for research on the immune response to SARS-CoV-2. The prospective study material was composed of cDNA or gDNA derived from T cells, B-cell-depleted T cells, or PBMCs. The dataset comprised deeply sampled blood TCRbeta repertoires from subjects exposed to, actively infected with, or recovered from COVID-19. Where available, HLA class I and class II types were obtained from metadata supplied by the sample provider rather than from assay-based typing.

The immunoSEQ Assay, a bias-controlled multiplex PCR, was used to amplify TCRbeta CDR3 regions from genomic DNA. The paper's processing steps were these. The number of nucleated cells in each sample was estimated by amplification of reference gene primers within the assay. To quantify the absolute abundance of each unique TCRbeta CDR3 rearrangement, sequence reads were collapsed and filtered. For each sample, productive Simpson clonality was calculated as the square root of Simpson's diversity index across productive rearrangements. TCRdb's version of the immuneACCESS table is confined to in-frame rearrangements and falls short of the full clone set. An unresolved V gene accounts for under half of the shortfall where checked; the remainder is of unknown origin. The D gene and trimming were derived from the DNA, and the V and J assignments and clone size from that table. Present in this sample are a few hundred thousand clones, about 86% of which were seen just once. Under 3.5% of the sample is taken by the ten largest.

Study-level results and caveats: How much clinical and demographic metadata was included differed by source and by participant, and the metadata was provided uncurated.

From the cysteine up to the phenylalanine, the CDR3 has a length of 15 residues. Only the CDR3 portion is preserved as DNA: 45 bases, with reading frame beginning at the first base. V gives up 4 bases and J gives up 0 bases, and the segment between their germline ends measures 10 bases. Per the germline V gene, MGHRA is the CDR1 and YSYEKL is the CDR2. The chain is made from TRBV4-1 and TRBJ2-4; the D gene cannot be resolved reliably. Sequencing was carried out using peripheral blood. The origin of this receptor is a man aged 50-60 years with active or convalescent COVID-19. This receptor has the CDR3 CASSLSSVAKNIQYF. The DNA reads TGCGCCAGCAGCCTCTCCAGTGTAGCCAAAAACATTCAGTACTTC.